The clone carrying this T cell receptor beta chain has at least ten counts. PCR amplification relied on 60 Vbeta primers (plus 13 Jbeta primers). Assay used: immunoSEQ multiplex PCR; TCRdb lists only in-frame clones, some missing. The sample shows about 190,000 clones, about 77% of them seen only once. CDR1 SGHNT and CDR2 YYREEE come from the germline V gene (reference sequence). Trimming at V came to 1 base and at J to 8 bases, leaving 4 bases not matched to a gene. This CDR3 contains 14 residues. The data stem from a study of cytomegalovirus exposure and HLA in healthy donors. Sequenced input: PBMCs. The rearrangement joins TRBV5-4 to TRBJ1-2; 11 bases are shared with TRBD1. The receptor was isolated from a man aged 25-45 years in good health and CMV-seropositive. CDR3 amino acids: CASSLSGQGEGYTF. The CDR3 coding sequence is TGTGCCAGCAGCTTGTCGGGACAGGGGGAAGGCTACACCTTC.